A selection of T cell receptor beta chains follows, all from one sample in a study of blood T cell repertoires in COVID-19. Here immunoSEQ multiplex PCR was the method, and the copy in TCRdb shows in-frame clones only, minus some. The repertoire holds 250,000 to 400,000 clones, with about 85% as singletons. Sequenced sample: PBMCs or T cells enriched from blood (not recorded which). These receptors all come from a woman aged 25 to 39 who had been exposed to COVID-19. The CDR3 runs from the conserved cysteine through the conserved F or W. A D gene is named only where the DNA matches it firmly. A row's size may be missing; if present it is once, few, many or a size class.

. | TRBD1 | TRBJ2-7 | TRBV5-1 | TGCGCCAGCAGCCCGGGACAGGGATTCTCCTACGAGCAGTACTTC | CASSPGQGFSYEQYF
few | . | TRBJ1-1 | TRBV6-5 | TGTGCCAGCAGAACGAGGTTACAGGGATCTGCTGAAGCTTTCTTT | CASRTRLQGSAEAFF
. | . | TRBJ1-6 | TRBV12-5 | TGTGCTAGTGGTTTGAACGAGGAATCACCCCTCCACTTT | CASGLNEESPLHF
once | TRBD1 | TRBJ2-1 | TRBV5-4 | TGTGCCAGCAGCTTAGGCTTCCGGGACAGGGGAAGGAATGAGCAGTTCTTC | CASSLGFRDRGRNEQFF
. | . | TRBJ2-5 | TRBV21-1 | TGTGCCAGCAGCAAAGGGGAGTTCCAGCGATACCAAGAGACCCAGTACTTC | CASSKGEFQRYQETQYF
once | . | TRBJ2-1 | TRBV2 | TGTGCCAGCGTCCTTAGCGCGCCCTACAATGAGCAGTTCTTC | CASVLSAPYNEQFF
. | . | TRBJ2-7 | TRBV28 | TGTGCCAGCAGTTTGGGCGGGGCTACCTACGAGCAGTACTTC | CASSLGGATYEQYF
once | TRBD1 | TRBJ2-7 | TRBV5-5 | TGTGCCAGCAGCTTGGGCCAGGGGGCCTCCTACGAGCAGTACTTC | CASSLGQGASYEQYF
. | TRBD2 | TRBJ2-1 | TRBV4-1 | TGCGCCAGCAGCCCCCGACTAGCGGGGGGCAATGAGCAGTTCTTC | CASSPRLAGGNEQFF
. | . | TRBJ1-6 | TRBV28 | TGTGCCAGCAGACTTAATTCACCCCTCCACTTT | CASRLNSPLHF
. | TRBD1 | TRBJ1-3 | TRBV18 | TGTGCCAGCTCACCATTGAGGACAGGAGGCTCTGGAAACACCATATATTTT | CASSPLRTGGSGNTIYF
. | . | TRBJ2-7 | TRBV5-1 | TGCGCCAGCAGCTTGGGGTCGGTTTACGAGCAGTACTTC | CASSLGSVYEQYF
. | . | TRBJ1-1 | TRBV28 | TGTGCCAGCAGGGGGGGAGTGAGTACTGAAGCTTTCTTT | CASRGGVSTEAFF
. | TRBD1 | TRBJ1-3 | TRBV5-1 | TGCGCCAGCAGCCGTACAGGGGACGCTGGAAACACCATATATTTT | CASSRTGDAGNTIYF
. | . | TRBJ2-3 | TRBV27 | TGTGCCAGCAGTTGGGGCTTCACCGCAGATACGCAGTATTTT | CASSWGFTADTQYF
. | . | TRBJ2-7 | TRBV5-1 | TGCGCCAGCTCGGAGGGGACCTCCTACGAGCAGTACTTC | CASSEGTSYEQYF
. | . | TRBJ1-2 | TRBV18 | TGTGCCAGCTCACCTCGGGCTAACTATGGCTACACCTTC | CASSPRANYGYTF
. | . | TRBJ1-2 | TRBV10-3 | TGTGCCATCAGTGAGATCAGGGAGGATAACTATGGCTACACCTTC | CAISEIREDNYGYTF
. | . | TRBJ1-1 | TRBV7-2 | TGTGCCAGCAGCGGCGGGGTTGGGGCTTTCTTT | CASSGGVGAFF
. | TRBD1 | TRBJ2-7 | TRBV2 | TGTGCCAGCAGTGAGTACGGGGACAGGGGCTCCTACGAGCAGTACTTC | CASSEYGDRGSYEQYF
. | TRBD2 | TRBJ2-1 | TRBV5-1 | TGCGCCAGCAGCCCCCTAGCGGGTGGCTCCTACAATGAGCAGTTCTTC | CASSPLAGGSYNEQFF
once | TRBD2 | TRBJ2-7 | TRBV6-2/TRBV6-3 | TGTGCCAGCAGTCTCGGCAGCGGGGTGTATTCCTACGAGCAGTACTTC | CASSLGSGVYSYEQYF
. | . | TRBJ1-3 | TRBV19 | TGTGCCAGTAGTATAAAGGGGGTTGTGGACACCATATATTTT | CASSIKGVVDTIYF
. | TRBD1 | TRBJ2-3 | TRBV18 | TGTGCCAGCTCACCCGGACAGGGAGGCACAGATACGCAGTATTTT | CASSPGQGGTDTQYF
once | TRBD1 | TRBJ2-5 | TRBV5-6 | TGTGCCAGCAGCACCCGGACAGGGTTTGAGACCCAGTACTTC | CASSTRTGFETQYF
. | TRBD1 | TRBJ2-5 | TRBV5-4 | TGTGCCAGCAGCCGGGACAGCCAAGAGACCCAGTACTTC | CASSRDSQETQYF
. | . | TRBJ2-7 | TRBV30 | TGTGCCTGGAGTCTCGGGGTTGGGACCTACGAGCAGTACTTC | CAWSLGVGTYEQYF
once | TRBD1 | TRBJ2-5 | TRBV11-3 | TGTGCCAGCAGCTTGGACAGGGGCCGGGGCCAAGAGACCCAGTACTTC | CASSLDRGRGQETQYF
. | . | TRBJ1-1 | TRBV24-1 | TGTGCCACCAGTGATACGACGGGAGGAGCTTTCTTT | CATSDTTGGAFF
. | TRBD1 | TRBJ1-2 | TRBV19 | TGTGCCAGTAGTAGAGGGACAGGGCATGGCTACACCTTC | CASSRGTGHGYTF
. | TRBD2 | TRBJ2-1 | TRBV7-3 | TGTGCCAGCAGCGGTACTAGCGGGACGGATCGGGTGCAGTTCTTC | CASSGTSGTDRVQFF
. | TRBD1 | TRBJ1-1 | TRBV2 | TGTGCCACCAAGGGGGCGCCGACTGAAGCTTTCTTT | CATKGAPTEAFF
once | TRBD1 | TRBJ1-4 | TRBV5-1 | TGCGCCAGCAGCTTCGAAAAGATCTTAGGGACAGTGCATGAAAAACTGTTTTTT | CASSFEKILGTVHEKLFF
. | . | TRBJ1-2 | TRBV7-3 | TGTGCCAGCAGCTTACGAGGCAAACTCAAGGCGGATCATGGCTACACCTTC | CASSLRGKLKADHGYTF
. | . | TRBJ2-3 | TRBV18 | TGTGCCAGCTCACCCGTGGGTAGCGGAGATACGCAGTATTTT | CASSPVGSGDTQYF
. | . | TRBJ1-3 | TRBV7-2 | TGTGCCAGCAGCTTAGCTTTCGGAAGGGGAAGGAACACCATATATTTT | CASSLAFGRGRNTIYF
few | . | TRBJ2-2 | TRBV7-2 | TGTGCCAGCAGCTTTAGCAGGGTTGGCGGGGAGCTGTTTTTT | CASSFSRVGGELFF
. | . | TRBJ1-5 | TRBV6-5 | TGTGCCAGCAGCAAGGACACCAATCAGCCCCAGCATTTT | CASSKDTNQPQHF
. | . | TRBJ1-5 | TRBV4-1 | TGCGCCAGCAGCCGATACGGGGGTCCACTGCTAAATCAGCCCCAGCATTTT | CASSRYGGPLLNQPQHF
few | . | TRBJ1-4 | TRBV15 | TGTGCCACCAGCTCGACTGGTGAAGGAAAACTGTTTTTT | CATSSTGEGKLFF
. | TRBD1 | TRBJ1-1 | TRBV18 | TGTGCCAGCTCTCTCACAGGGGACACTGAAGCTTTCTTT | CASSLTGDTEAFF
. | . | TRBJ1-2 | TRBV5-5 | TGTGCCAGCGCCCCCACGGTGGAGTATGGCTACACCTTC | CASAPTVEYGYTF
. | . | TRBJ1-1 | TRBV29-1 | TGCAGCGTTGAAATAGTAGGGGGAATGACTGAAGCTTTCTTT | CSVEIVGGMTEAFF
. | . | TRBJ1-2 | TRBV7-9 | TGTGCCAGCAGTTCACACAGCTCCTATGGCTACACCTTC | CASSSHSSYGYTF
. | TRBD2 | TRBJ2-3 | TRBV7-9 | TGTGCCAGCAGCTTAGGGCCCGGCCTAGGACTAGCCACAGATACGCAGTATTTT | CASSLGPGLGLATDTQYF
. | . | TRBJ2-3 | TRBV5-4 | TGTGCCAGCAGCTTGGCCAAGGAGAATACGCAGTATTTT | CASSLAKENTQYF
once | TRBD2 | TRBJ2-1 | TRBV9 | TGTGCCAGCAGCGTAGGGGGGAGGGTCTACAATGAGCAGTTCTTC | CASSVGGRVYNEQFF
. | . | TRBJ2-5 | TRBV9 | TGTGCCAGCAGCGCAAGGACGGGGCAAGAGACCCAGTACTTC | CASSARTGQETQYF
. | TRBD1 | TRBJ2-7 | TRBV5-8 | TGTGCCAGCACCCGGACAGGGGGCTACGAGCAGTACTTC | CASTRTGGYEQYF
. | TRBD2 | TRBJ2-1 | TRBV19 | TGTGCCAGCCTAACTAGCGGGAGCCGGAGTGAGCAGTTCTTC | CASLTSGSRSEQFF
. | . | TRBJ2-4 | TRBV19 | TGTGCCAGTAGTATTGATCTACTAGCCAAAAACATTCAGTACTTC | CASSIDLLAKNIQYF
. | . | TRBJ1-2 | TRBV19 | TGTGCCAGTAGTATATCCGAGGGAGGAGGCTACACCTTC | CASSISEGGGYTF
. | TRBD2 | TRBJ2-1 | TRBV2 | TGTGCCAGCAGTGAAGTACTAGCGGGGGCCAATGAGCAGTTCTTC | CASSEVLAGANEQFF
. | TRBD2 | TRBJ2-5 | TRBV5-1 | TGCGCCAGCCAGCGGGGGGAAGAGACCCAGTACTTC | CASQRGEETQYF
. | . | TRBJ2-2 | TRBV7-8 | TGTGCCAGCAGCTTAGACTTCTACAGGGCGGCCGGGGAGCTGTTTTTT | CASSLDFYRAAGELFF